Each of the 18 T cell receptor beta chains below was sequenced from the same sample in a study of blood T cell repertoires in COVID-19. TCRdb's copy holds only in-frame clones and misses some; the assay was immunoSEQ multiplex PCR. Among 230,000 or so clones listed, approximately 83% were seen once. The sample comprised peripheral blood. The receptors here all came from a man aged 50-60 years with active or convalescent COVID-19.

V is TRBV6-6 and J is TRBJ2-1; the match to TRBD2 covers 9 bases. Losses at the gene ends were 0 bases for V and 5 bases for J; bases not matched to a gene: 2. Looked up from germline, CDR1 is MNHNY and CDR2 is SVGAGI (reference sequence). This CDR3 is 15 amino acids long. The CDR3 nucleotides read TGTGCCAGCAGTTACTCTCTAGCGGGGAACAATGAGCAGTTCTTC. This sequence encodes CASSYSLAGNNEQFF.

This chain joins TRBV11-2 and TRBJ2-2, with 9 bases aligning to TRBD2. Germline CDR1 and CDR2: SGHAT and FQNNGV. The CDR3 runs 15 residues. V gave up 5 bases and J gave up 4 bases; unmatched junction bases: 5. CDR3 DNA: TGTGCCAGCAGCGTCGTGCGGGAGGGCACCGGGGAGCTGTTTTTT. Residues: CASSVVREGTGELFF.

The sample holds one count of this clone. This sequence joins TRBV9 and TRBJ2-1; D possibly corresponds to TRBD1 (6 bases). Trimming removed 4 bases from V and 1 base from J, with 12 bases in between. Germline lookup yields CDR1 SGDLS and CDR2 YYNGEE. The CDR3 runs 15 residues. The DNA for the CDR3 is TGTGCCAGCAGCACACAGGGCGCGTCCTACAATGAGCAGTTCTTC. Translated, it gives CASSTQGASYNEQFF. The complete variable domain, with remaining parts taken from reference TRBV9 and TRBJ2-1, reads DSGVTQTPKHLITATGQRVTLRCSPRSGDLSVYWYQQSLDQGLQFLIQYYNGEERAKGNILERFSAQQFPDLHSELNLSSLELGDSALYFCASSTQGASYNEQFFGPGTRLTVL.

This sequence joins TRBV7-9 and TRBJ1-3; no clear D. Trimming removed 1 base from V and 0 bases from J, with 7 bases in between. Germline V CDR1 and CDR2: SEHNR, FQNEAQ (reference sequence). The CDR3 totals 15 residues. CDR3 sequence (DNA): TGTGCCAGCAGCTTAGGACTGGACTCTGGAAACACCATATATTTT. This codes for CASSLGLDSGNTIYF.

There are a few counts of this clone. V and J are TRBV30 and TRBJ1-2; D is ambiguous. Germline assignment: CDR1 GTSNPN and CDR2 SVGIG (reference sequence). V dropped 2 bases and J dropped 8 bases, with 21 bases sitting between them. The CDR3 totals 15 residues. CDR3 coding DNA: TGTGCCTGGAGTTCCACCCGGGGTTCACTAAGCGGCTACACCTTC. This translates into CAWSSTRGSLSGYTF.

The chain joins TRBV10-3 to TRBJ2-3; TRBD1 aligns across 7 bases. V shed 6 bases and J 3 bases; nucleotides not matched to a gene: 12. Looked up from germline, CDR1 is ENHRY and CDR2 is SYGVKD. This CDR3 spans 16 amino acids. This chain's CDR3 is CAIREQQGFGTDTQYF. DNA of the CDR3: TGTGCCATCAGGGAGCAACAGGGGTTTGGAACAGATACGCAGTATTTT.

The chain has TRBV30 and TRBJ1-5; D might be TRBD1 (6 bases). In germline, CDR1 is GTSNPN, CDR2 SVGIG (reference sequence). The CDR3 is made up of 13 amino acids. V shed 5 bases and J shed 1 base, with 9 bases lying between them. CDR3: CAWGQRSNQPQHF. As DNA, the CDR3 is TGTGCCTGGGGACAGCGGAGCAATCAGCCCCAGCATTTT.

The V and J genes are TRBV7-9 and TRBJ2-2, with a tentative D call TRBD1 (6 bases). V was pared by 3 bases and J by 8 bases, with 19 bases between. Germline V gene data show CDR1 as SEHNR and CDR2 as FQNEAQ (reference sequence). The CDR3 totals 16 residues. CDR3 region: CASSFVRGRDPGELFF. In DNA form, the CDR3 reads TGTGCCAGCAGCTTCGTCAGGGGTCGCGATCCAGGGGAGCTGTTTTTT.

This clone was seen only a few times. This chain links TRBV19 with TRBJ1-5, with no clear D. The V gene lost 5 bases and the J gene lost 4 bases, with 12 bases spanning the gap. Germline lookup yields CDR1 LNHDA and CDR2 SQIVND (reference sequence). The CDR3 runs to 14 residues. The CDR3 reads CASSLLDTNQPQHF. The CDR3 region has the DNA TGTGCCAGTAGTCTACTTGACACGAATCAGCCCCAGCATTTT. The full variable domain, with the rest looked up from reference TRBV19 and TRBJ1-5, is DGGITQSPKYLFRKEGQNVTLSCEQNLNHDAMYWYRQDPGQGLRLIYYSQIVNDFQKGDIAEGYSVSREKKESFPLTVTSAQKNPTAFYLCASSLLDTNQPQHFGDGTRLSIL.

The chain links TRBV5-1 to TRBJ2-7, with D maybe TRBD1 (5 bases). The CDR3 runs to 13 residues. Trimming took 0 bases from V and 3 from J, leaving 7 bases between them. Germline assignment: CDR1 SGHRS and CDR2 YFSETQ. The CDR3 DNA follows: TGCGCCAGCAGCTTGGGACAGCTCTACGAGCAGTACTTC. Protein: CASSLGQLYEQYF.

The CDR3: CASSPGQGIIDTQYF. The CDR3 coding sequence is TGTGCCAGCAGTCCGGGACAGGGAATCATAGATACGCAGTATTTT. This sequence joins TRBV6-2 or TRBV6-3 and TRBJ2-3; 9 bases are shared with TRBD1. CDR1 and CDR2 from the germline V gene are MNHEY and SVGEGT. Trimming took 5 bases from V and 5 from J; bases not matched to a gene: 8. The CDR3 contains 15 residues.

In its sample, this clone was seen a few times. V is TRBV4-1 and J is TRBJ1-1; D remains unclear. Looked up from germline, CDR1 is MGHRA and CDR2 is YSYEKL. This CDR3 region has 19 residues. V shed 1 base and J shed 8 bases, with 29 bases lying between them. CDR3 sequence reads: CASSQVAPTRAGIFMEAFF. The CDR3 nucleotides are TGCGCCAGCAGCCAAGTGGCCCCCACCCGGGCGGGGATCTTCATGGAAGCTTTCTTT.

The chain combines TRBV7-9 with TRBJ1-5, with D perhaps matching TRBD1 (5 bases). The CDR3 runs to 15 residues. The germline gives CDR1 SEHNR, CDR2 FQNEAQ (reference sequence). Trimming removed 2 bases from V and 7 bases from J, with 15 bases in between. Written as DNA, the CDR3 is TGTGCCAGCAGCTTATTCGGGGGGAAAGAACAGCCCCAGCATTTT. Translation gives CASSLFGGKEQPQHF.

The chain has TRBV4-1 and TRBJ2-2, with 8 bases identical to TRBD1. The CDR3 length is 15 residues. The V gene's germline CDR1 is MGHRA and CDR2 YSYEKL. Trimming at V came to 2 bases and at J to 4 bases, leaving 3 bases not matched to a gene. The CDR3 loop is CASSQQGAGTGELFF. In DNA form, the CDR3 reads TGCGCCAGCAGCCAACAGGGGGCTGGCACCGGGGAGCTGTTTTTT.

The CDR3 loop is CASESSYNSPLHF. CDR3 DNA sequence: TGTGCCAGCGAGAGCTCCTATAATTCACCCCTCCACTTT. This chain connects TRBV5-6 to TRBJ1-6; D unresolved. Germline values: CDR1 SGHDT, CDR2 YYEEEE. The CDR3 length is 13 residues. Trimming took 7 bases from V and 0 from J, leaving 5 bases between them.

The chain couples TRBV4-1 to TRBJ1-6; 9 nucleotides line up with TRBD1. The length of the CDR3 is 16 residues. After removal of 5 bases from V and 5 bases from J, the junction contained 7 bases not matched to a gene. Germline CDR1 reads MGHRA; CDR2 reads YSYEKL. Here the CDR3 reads CASSKGQGQDNSPLHF. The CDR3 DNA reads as TGCGCCAGCAGCAAGGGACAGGGTCAAGATAATTCACCCCTCCACTTT.

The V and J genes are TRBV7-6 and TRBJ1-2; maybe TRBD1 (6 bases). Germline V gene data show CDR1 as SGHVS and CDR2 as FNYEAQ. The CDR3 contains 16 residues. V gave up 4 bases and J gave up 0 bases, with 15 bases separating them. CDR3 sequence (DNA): TGTGCCAGCAGCTCCAGCCCGGACAGACCTAACTATGGCTACACCTTC. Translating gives CASSSSPDRPNYGYTF.

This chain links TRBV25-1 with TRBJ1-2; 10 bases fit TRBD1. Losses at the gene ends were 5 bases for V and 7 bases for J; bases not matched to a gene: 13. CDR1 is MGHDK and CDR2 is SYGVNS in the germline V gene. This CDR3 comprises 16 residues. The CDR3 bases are TGTGCCAGCAGTCCCCCAAAGGGGACAGGGGAATGTGGCTACACCTTC. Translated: CASSPPKGTGECGYTF.